This TCR beta chain was sequenced during a study of blood T cells in healthy people across ages. Points on this clonotype: Antigen specificity is unknown.

With a J-beta primer mix and a sample-barcoded 5' primer, a second PCR ran about 7 to 12 cycles. One entry per CDR3 protein results from TCRdb running MiXCR on the 5' RACE reads. The sample holds approximately 1,000,000 distinct CDR3 sequences; around two fifths are singletons and the top ten take about an eighth. From germline, CDR1 is SGHDN and CDR2 FVKESK. V was trimmed by 0 bases and J by 0 bases, leaving 9 bases between them. The CDR3 has 17 residues. Study-level findings and limits: As age increased, TCR beta diversity per million T cells fell in a roughly linear fashion. It was the long-lived donors that had more naive CD4+ cells and higher diversity than aged donors. What prevented conclusive comparison of naive and antigen-experienced cells was that PBMCs were unsorted.

This clonotype originated in a man aged 18 to 30 in good health. Sequenced: blood. The J gene is TRBJ1-6, the V gene TRBV14; no clear D. The CDR3 reads CASSQDRLSSYNSPLHF. The CDR3 bases are TGTGCCAGCAGCCAAGATCGGCTGAGCTCCTATAATTCACCCCTCCACTTT.